These 22 T cell receptor beta chains share one sample of origin, sequenced in a study of T cells in Graves' hyperthyroidism and ophthalmopathy. Template material for amplifying TCR beta CDR3 regions consisted of RNA transcripts. During a first-round RT-PCR of the TCR CDR3, the HTBI primer set was used. In TCRdb, the multiplex PCR reads were re-called with MiXCR into one record per CDR3 protein. The sample lists approximately 250,000 distinct CDR3 sequences, approximately 25% occurring once. The specimen sequenced was blood. These receptors came from a woman aged 40 to 55 with Graves' ophthalmopathy.

In this sample, this clonotype turned up many times. The chain employs TRBV6-5 and TRBJ1-1, with a tentative D call TRBD1 (6 bases). Per the germline V gene, CDR1 is MNHEY and CDR2 is SVGAGI. The CDR3 contains 14 residues. V was shortened by 5 bases and J by 1 base, with 11 bases between the two germline ends. The CDR3 DNA reads TGTGCCAGCAGTCGATTGACAGGGAACACTGAAGCTTTCTTT. Translation gives CASSRLTGNTEAFF.

The V call is TRBV28, the J call TRBJ2-5; tentatively, D is TRBD1 or TRBD2 (7 bases each). V was clipped by 5 bases and J by 4 bases, with 17 bases between them. The CDR3 runs to 15 residues. The germline V gene has CDR1 MDHEN and CDR2 SYDVKM. CDR3: CASSAQGGGGETQYF. The CDR3, as DNA: TGTGCCAGCAGTGCACAGGGAGGGGGCGGAGAGACCCAGTACTTC.

This clonotype was counted at least ten times. This chain uses TRBV9 with TRBJ2-2; 12 bases map to TRBD2. V was clipped by 3 bases and J by 7 bases; unmatched bases: 7. From germline, CDR1 is SGDLS and CDR2 YYNGEE. The CDR3 loop spans 16 amino acids. The CDR3 region is CASSGLAGGPVGELFF. Here the CDR3 DNA reads TGTGCCAGCAGCGGCCTAGCGGGAGGGCCGGTCGGGGAGCTGTTTTTT.

At least ten counts were recorded for this clonotype. The CDR3 DNA reads as TGTGCCAGCAGCTCAGCCGGGACAACGAACACCGGGGAGCTGTTTTTT. It is translated as CASSSAGTTNTGELFF. V usage is TRBV7-2 and J usage is TRBJ2-2; D possibly corresponds to TRBD1 (6 bases). V lost 4 bases, J lost 0 bases, and 12 bases lay in between. This CDR3 spans 16 amino acids. The germline V gene has CDR1 SGHTA and CDR2 FQGNSA. Full variable domain (missing parts from reference TRBV7-2 and TRBJ2-2): GAGVSQSPSNKVTEKGKDVELRCDPISGHTALYWYRQSLGQGLEFLIYFQGNSAPDKSGLPSDRFSAERTGGSVSTLTIQRTQQEDSAVYLCASSSAGTTNTGELFFGEGSRLTVL.

In this sample, this clonotype turned up many times. The rearrangement links TRBV20-1 to TRBJ2-7; D might be TRBD2 (6 bases). This CDR3 has 11 residues. V lost 1 base, J lost 7 bases, and 8 bases lay in between. The germline gives CDR1 DFQATT, CDR2 SNEGSKA (reference sequence). CDR3 residues: CSARGAGEQYF. CDR3 DNA: TGCAGTGCTAGAGGCGCGGGGGAGCAGTACTTC.

This clonotype was observed many times. The gene calls are TRBV11-3 and TRBJ2-2; tentatively, D is TRBD2 (6 bases). The CDR3 contains 13 residues. Germline V gives CDR1 SGHNT, CDR2 YENEEA. With 2 bases removed from V and 8 bases from J, the gap between germline ends came to 9 bases. The CDR3 nucleotides read TGTGCCAGCAGCTTAACGCGGGGTGGGGAGCTGTTTTTT. This encodes CASSLTRGGELFF. The whole variable domain, filled in from reference TRBV11-3 and TRBJ2-2, reads EAGVVQSPRYKIIEKKQPVAFWCNPISGHNTLYWYLQNLGQGPELLIRYENEEAVDDSQLPKDRFSAERLKGVDSTLKIQPAELGDSAVYLCASSLTRGGELFFGEGSRLTVL.

In its sample, this clonotype was seen many times. The chain carries TRBV20-1 and TRBJ2-7, with 12 bases lining up with TRBD2. The V and J ends lost 4 bases and 4 bases, in that order; junction bases with no gene match: 11. CDR1 is DFQATT and CDR2 is SNEGSKA in the germline V gene (reference sequence). CDR3 length equals 16 residues. CDR3 in DNA: TGCAGTGCTAAGCCCGGGACTAGCGGGCTCGAATACGAGCAGTACTTC. It translates to CSAKPGTSGLEYEQYF.

This clonotype showed up many times. The chain combines TRBV7-9 with TRBJ1-1; D perhaps matches TRBD1 (5 bases). Per the germline V gene, CDR1 is SEHNR and CDR2 is FQNEAQ (reference sequence). This CDR3 comprises 12 residues. V shed 8 bases and J shed 4 bases, with 11 bases lying between them. CDR3 sequence (DNA): TGTGCCAGCGGGGGAGATGGCACTGAAGCTTTCTTT. It codes for CASGGDGTEAFF.

This chain connects TRBV30 to TRBJ2-3, with 8 nucleotides matching TRBD2. CDR1 GTSNPN and CDR2 SVGIG come from the germline V gene (reference sequence). The CDR3 is 15 amino acids. Trimming removed 2 bases from V and 3 bases from J; junction bases left unmatched: 7. For the CDR3, the DNA is TGTGCCTGGAGTTTGAGCGGGAGCCCAACAGATACGCAGTATTTT. It codes for CAWSLSGSPTDTQYF.

This clonotype was found many times. The chain couples TRBV19 to TRBJ2-7, with D unresolved. CDR3 length: 13 amino acids. Germline lookup yields CDR1 LNHDA and CDR2 SQIVND (reference sequence). V was pared by 4 bases and J by 2 bases, with 9 bases between. The CDR3 spells CASSNREAYEQYF. Written as DNA, the CDR3 is TGTGCCAGTAGTAACAGAGAGGCCTACGAGCAGTACTTC.

This clonotype was recorded many times. The chain employs TRBV6-1 and TRBJ2-7; possibly TRBD2 for D (6 bases). Germline CDR1 and CDR2: MNHNS and SASEGT. The ends were cut back, 6 bases at V and 4 bases at J, with 16 bases in the middle. The CDR3 spans 14 residues. Written as DNA, the CDR3 is TGTGCCAGCAGCGACTGGGGACTTGGGTACGAGCAGTACTTC. Protein: CASSDWGLGYEQYF.

With respect to this clonotype: The junction departs from germline at one end; a sequencing error may be responsible. This chain joins TRBV12-3 or TRBV12-4 and TRBJ1-2; weak D call: TRBD1 (5 bases). The CDR3 runs 15 residues. CDR3 nucleotide sequence: TGTGCCAGCAGGGAGGACACGGGGCGCGTCTATGGCTACATCTTC. Translation gives CASREDTGRVYGYIF.

This clonotype was recorded many times. This chain connects TRBV14 to TRBJ1-1, with D maybe TRBD1 (5 bases). This CDR3 contains 18 residues. Per germline, CDR1 SGHDN and CDR2 FVKESK. The ends were cut back, 1 base at V and 0 bases at J, with 18 bases in the middle. The CDR3 protein is CASSQGKGRAGVNTEAFF. CDR3 sequence (DNA): TGTGCCAGCAGCCAAGGGAAAGGCAGGGCCGGAGTGAACACTGAAGCTTTCTTT.

This clonotype was seen ten or more times. Its ends do not fully match the called genes, so a read error is possible. The chain links TRBV12-3 or TRBV12-4 to TRBJ2-4; no clear D. The CDR3 is 16 amino acids. CDR3 in amino acids: CASSPRGPPAENIQYF. In DNA form, the CDR3 reads TGTGCCAGCTCCCCCCGCGGACCGCCAGCCGAAAACATTCAGTACTTC.

This clonotype occurred many times. The chain recombines TRBV30 with TRBJ2-7; perhaps TRBD1 as D (6 bases). This CDR3 has 14 residues. V was clipped by 2 bases and J by 2 bases, with 13 bases between them. The germline V gene has CDR1 GTSNPN and CDR2 SVGIG (reference sequence). CDR3 region: CAWSRGSQAYEQYF. In DNA form, the CDR3 reads TGTGCCTGGAGTAGGGGGAGTCAGGCCTACGAGCAGTACTTC.

This clonotype was counted between two and nine times. V and J are TRBV7-2 and TRBJ2-5; D is uncertain. Trimming took 5 bases from V and 5 from J, leaving 21 bases between them. The CDR3 extends over 16 amino acids. The germline CDR1 and CDR2 sequences are SGHTA and FQGNSA. This chain's CDR3 is CASSLRSAPYPETQYF. DNA of the CDR3: TGTGCCAGCAGCCTACGGTCGGCCCCATACCCGGAGACCCAGTACTTC.

Many counts were recorded for this clonotype. The chain employs TRBV6-6 and TRBJ1-1, with D unresolved. V was clipped by 3 bases and J by 3 bases, with 8 bases between them. Germline V lookup: CDR1 MNHNY, CDR2 SVGAGI (reference sequence). The CDR3 is 13 amino acids. The CDR3: CASSYGSHTEAFF. CDR3 in DNA: TGTGCCAGCAGTTATGGGTCTCACACTGAAGCTTTCTTT.

This clonotype came up many times. V is TRBV7-2 and J is TRBJ1-1, with a tentative D call TRBD1 (6 bases). CDR1 and CDR2 (germline): SGHTA, FQGNSA. The CDR3 has 13 amino acids. V lost 5 bases and J 6 bases, leaving 13 bases between the germline ends. The CDR3 loop is CASSLHRAAEAFF. The CDR3 DNA sequence: TGTGCCAGCAGCCTGCACAGGGCTGCTGAAGCTTTCTTT.

Points on this clonotype: A much larger clone lies one base from this, so it may be a read error. The chain carries TRBV29-1 and TRBJ1-1, with D perhaps matching TRBD1 (5 bases). The germline gives CDR1 SQVTM, CDR2 ANQGSEA. The CDR3 is 14 amino acids. The CDR3 nucleotides read TGCAGCGTTAGATCCGACGGGGGGAACAATGAAGCTCCCTTT. As protein: CSVRSDGGNNEAPF. The whole variable domain, remainder taken from reference TRBV29-1 and TRBJ1-1, is SAVISQKPSRDICQRGTSLTIQCQVDSQVTMMFWYRQQPGQSLTLIATANQGSEATYESGFVIDKFPISRPNLTFSTLTVSNMSPEDSSIYLCSVRSDGGNNEAPFGQGTRLTVV.

As concerns this clonotype: A much larger clone lies a single base off, so this may be a read error. The chain combines TRBV9 with TRBJ1-1; D may be TRBD1 (6 bases). The CDR3 extends over 13 amino acids. With 2 bases removed from V and 3 bases from J, the gap between germline ends came to 8 bases. Per germline, CDR1 SGDLS and CDR2 YYNGEE. The CDR3 sequence is CASSVDSYTEAFF. The DNA for the CDR3 is TGTGCCAGCAGCGTGGACAGCTACACTGAAGCTTTCTTT. Based on the CDR3 plus reference TRBV9 and TRBJ1-1, the full variable domain is DSGVTQTPKHLITATGQRVTLRCSPRSGDLSVYWYQQSLDQGLQFLIQYYNGEERAKGNILERFSAQQFPDLHSELNLSSLELGDSALYFCASSVDSYTEAFFGQGTRLTVV.

This clonotype appeared a few times. This chain uses TRBV14 with TRBJ1-6; tentatively, D is TRBD1 (5 bases). This CDR3 is built from 15 residues. Germline values: CDR1 SGHDN, CDR2 FVKESK. With 1 base removed from V and 5 bases from J, the gap between germline ends came to 9 bases. The chain's CDR3 is CASSQGWGDNSPLHF. CDR3 coding DNA: TGTGCCAGCAGCCAAGGCTGGGGCGATAATTCACCCCTCCACTTT.

This clonotype was seen ten or more times. The chain's CDR3 is CASSLIWNYEQYF. The DNA for the CDR3 is TGTGCCAGCAGCTTGATTTGGAACTACGAGCAGTACTTC. J is TRBJ2-7 and V is TRBV5-8; D not resolved. Germline CDR1 is SGHTS and CDR2 is YDEGEE. The CDR3 consists of 13 residues. V dropped 1 base and J dropped 3 bases, with 8 bases sitting between them. Full variable domain (remainder filled in from reference TRBV5-8 and TRBJ2-7): EAGVTQSPTHLIKTRGQQATLRCSPISGHTSVYWYQQALGLGLQFLLWYDEGEERNRGNFPPRFSGRQFPNYSSELNVNALELEDSALYLCASSLIWNYEQYFGPGTRLTVT.